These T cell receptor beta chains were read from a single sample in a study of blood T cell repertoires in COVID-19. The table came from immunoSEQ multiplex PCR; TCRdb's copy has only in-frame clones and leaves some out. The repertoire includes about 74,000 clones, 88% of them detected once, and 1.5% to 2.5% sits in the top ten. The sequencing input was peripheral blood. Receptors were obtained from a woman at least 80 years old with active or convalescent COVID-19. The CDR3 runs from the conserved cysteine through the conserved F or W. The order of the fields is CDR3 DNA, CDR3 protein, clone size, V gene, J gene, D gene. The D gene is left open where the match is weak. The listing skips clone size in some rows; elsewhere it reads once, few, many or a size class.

cdr3_nt: TGTGCCAGCAGTACCCGGACAGGTAACACCGGGGAGCTGTTTTTT
cdr3_aa: CASSTRTGNTGELFF
clone_size: -
v_call: TRBV2
j_call: TRBJ2-2
d_call: TRBD1

cdr3_nt: TGCAGTGCTAGTATGGCTAGCGGGGGGGCCTACAATGAGCAGTTCTTC
cdr3_aa: CSASMASGGAYNEQFF
clone_size: once
v_call: TRBV20-1
j_call: TRBJ2-1
d_call: TRBD2

cdr3_nt: TGCGCCAGCAGCCAAGATCGGCGGGGACCTGAAGCTTTCTTT
cdr3_aa: CASSQDRRGPEAFF
clone_size: -
v_call: TRBV4-3
j_call: TRBJ1-1
d_call: -

cdr3_nt: TGTGCCAGCAGCACCTCCAGGGTTTCACCCCTCCACTTT
cdr3_aa: CASSTSRVSPLHF
clone_size: -
v_call: TRBV5-6
j_call: TRBJ1-6
d_call: -

cdr3_nt: TGCGCCAGCAGTGAGTCTCTAGCGGGGGGTCAAGAGACCCAGTACTTC
cdr3_aa: CASSESLAGGQETQYF
clone_size: -
v_call: TRBV10-1
j_call: TRBJ2-5
d_call: TRBD2

cdr3_nt: TGCGCCAGCAGCCAAAACACAGGGAATGAAAAACTGTTTTTT
cdr3_aa: CASSQNTGNEKLFF
clone_size: once
v_call: TRBV4-3
j_call: TRBJ1-4
d_call: -

cdr3_nt: TGTGCCAGCAGATACGGACTAGCGGGGCAAGAGACCCAGTACTTC
cdr3_aa: CASRYGLAGQETQYF
clone_size: -
v_call: TRBV7-2
j_call: TRBJ2-5
d_call: TRBD2

cdr3_nt: TGTGCCAGTAGTCACCCCGGGGGTCAGCAAGAGACCCAGTACTTC
cdr3_aa: CASSHPGGQQETQYF
clone_size: -
v_call: TRBV19
j_call: TRBJ2-5
d_call: -

cdr3_nt: TGTGCCAGCAGTTACTCCCAGGGGGCAACTTACAATGAGCAGTTCTTC
cdr3_aa: CASSYSQGATYNEQFF
clone_size: -
v_call: TRBV6-5
j_call: TRBJ2-1
d_call: TRBD1

cdr3_nt: TGCGCCAGCAGTCACTCAGGGAAAGCGGGGGGTGGCTACACCTTC
cdr3_aa: CASSHSGKAGGGYTF
clone_size: few
v_call: TRBV10-1
j_call: TRBJ1-2
d_call: -

cdr3_nt: TGTGCCAGTAGGGGGACAGGCCCTGTGGGCACTGAAGCTTTCTTT
cdr3_aa: CASRGTGPVGTEAFF
clone_size: -
v_call: TRBV19
j_call: TRBJ1-1
d_call: TRBD1

cdr3_nt: TGTGCCAGCAGAGAGAGTCCTGTATACGAGCAGTACTTC
cdr3_aa: CASRESPVYEQYF
clone_size: -
v_call: TRBV16
j_call: TRBJ2-7
d_call: -

cdr3_nt: TGTGCCAGCAGTTACATTGGAACTAGCGGGAGCGTTGTCCACGAGCAGTACTTC
cdr3_aa: CASSYIGTSGSVVHEQYF
clone_size: -
v_call: TRBV6-2/TRBV6-3
j_call: TRBJ2-7
d_call: TRBD2

cdr3_nt: TGTGCCTGGAGCACAGGACAGGGCGCCCTAGGAGAGCAGTTCTTC
cdr3_aa: CAWSTGQGALGEQFF
clone_size: -
v_call: TRBV30
j_call: TRBJ2-1
d_call: TRBD1

cdr3_nt: TGTGCCACCATGGGGGCGCGGACCTACGAGCAGTACTTC
cdr3_aa: CATMGARTYEQYF
clone_size: -
v_call: TRBV11-2
j_call: TRBJ2-7
d_call: -